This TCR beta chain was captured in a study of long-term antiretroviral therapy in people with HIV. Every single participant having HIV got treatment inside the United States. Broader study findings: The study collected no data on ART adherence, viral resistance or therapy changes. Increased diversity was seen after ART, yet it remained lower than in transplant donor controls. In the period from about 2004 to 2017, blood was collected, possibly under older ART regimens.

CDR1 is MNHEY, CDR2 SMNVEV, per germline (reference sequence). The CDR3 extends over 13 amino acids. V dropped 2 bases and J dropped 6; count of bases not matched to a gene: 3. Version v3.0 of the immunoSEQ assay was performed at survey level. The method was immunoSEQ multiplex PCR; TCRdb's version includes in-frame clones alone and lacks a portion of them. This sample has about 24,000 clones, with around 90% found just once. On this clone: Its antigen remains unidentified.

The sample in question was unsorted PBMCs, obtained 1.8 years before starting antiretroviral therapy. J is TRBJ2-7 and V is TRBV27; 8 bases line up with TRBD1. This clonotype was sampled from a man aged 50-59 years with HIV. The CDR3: CASSLVQGAEQYF. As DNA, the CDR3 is TGTGCCAGCAGTTTAGTCCAGGGGGCCGAGCAGTACTTC.